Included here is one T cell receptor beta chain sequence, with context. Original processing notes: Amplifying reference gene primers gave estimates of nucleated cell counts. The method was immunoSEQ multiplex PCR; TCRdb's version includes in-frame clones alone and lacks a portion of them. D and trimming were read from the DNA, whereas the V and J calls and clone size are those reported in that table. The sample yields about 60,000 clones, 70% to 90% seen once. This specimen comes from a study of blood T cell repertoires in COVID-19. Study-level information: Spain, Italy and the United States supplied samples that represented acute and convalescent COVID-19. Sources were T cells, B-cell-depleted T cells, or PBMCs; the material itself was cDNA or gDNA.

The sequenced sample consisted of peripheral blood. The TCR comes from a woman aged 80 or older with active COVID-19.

CDR3 residues: CASSLARGGGETQYF. DNA for the CDR3: TGTGCCAGCAGCTTAGCCCGGGGGGGCGGTGAGACCCAGTACTTC. This chain links TRBV7-9 with TRBJ2-5, with 8 bases aligning to TRBD2. Trimming cost V 0 bases and J 5 bases; bases outside gene matches: 5. Germline V gene data show CDR1 as SEHNR and CDR2 as FQNEAQ (reference sequence). The CDR3 has 15 amino acids. The variable domain in full, completed from reference TRBV7-9 and TRBJ2-5, reads DTGVSQNPRHKITKRGQNVTFRCDPISEHNRLYWYRQTLGQGPEFLTYFQNEAQLEKSRLLSDRFSAERPKGSFSTLEIQRTEQGDSAMYLCASSLARGGGETQYFGPGTRLLVL.